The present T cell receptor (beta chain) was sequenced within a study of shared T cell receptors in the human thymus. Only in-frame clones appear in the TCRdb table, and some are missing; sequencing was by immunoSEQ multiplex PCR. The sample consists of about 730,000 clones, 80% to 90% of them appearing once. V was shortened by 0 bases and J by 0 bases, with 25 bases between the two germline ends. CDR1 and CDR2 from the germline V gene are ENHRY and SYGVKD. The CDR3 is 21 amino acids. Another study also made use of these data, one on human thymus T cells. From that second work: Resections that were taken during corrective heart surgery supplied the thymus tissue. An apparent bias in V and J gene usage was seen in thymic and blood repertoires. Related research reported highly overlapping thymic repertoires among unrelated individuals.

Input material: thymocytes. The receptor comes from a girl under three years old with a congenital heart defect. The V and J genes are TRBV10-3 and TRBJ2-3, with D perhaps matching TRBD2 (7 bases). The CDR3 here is CAISESGLQGLSPSSTDTQYF. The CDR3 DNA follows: TGTGCCATCAGTGAGTCCGGGTTACAGGGACTAAGCCCTTCTAGCACAGATACGCAGTATTTT.